The next 7 T cell receptor beta chains were all read from a single sample in a study of blood T cell repertoires in COVID-19 (dated by TCRdb to 2019 to 2021). The library was generated by the immunoSEQ multiplex PCR assay. TCRdb provides this immuneACCESS table in a form limited to in-frame rearrangements. Some clones are lacking; in checked studies, under half of them reflect an unresolved V gene, and why the rest are absent is not known. This sample lists some 290,000 clones; approximately 82% were detected once. Clones ranked in the top ten supply about 5% of the sample. Sequencing was done on a sample of peripheral blood. The origin of the receptors is a man aged 55-75 years who had recovered from COVID-19.

Points on this clone: The same CDR3 is also encoded by other DNA sequences in this sample. The chain carries TRBV7-9 and TRBJ2-5; D uncertain. The germline V gene encodes CDR1 SEHNR and CDR2 FQNEAQ (reference sequence). The ends were cut back, 3 bases at V and 2 bases at J, with 10 bases in the middle. The CDR3 contains 14 residues. CDR3 residues: CASSLGSPQETQYF. DNA of the CDR3: TGTGCCAGCAGCTTGGGCTCACCTCAAGAGACCCAGTACTTC.

The chain combines TRBV6-2 or TRBV6-3 with TRBJ2-1; D gene unclear. V was cut by 0 bases and J by 0 bases, with 6 bases left in between. The germline V gene has CDR1 MNHEY and CDR2 SVGEGT. The length of the CDR3 is 15 residues. The CDR3 region is CASSYSPNSYNEQFF. The CDR3 DNA is TGTGCCAGCAGTTACTCACCTAACTCCTACAATGAGCAGTTCTTC.

The chain carries TRBV3-1 (or the pseudogene TRBV3-2) and TRBJ1-2; D is ambiguous. Trimming shortened V by 0 bases and J by 3 bases, and 14 bases separated the two germline ends. CDR3 length: 16 amino acids. From germline, CDR1 is LGHDT and CDR2 YNNKEL (reference sequence). The CDR3 loop reads CASSQDLRERYYGYTF. CDR3 DNA sequence: TGTGCCAGCAGCCAAGATTTGAGGGAAAGATACTATGGCTACACCTTC.

V usage is TRBV28 and J usage is TRBJ1-4, with D perhaps TRBD1 (5 bases). V lost 6 bases and J lost 0, with 26 bases in between. The germline V gene has CDR1 MDHEN and CDR2 SYDVKM. The CDR3 loop spans 20 amino acids. The chain's CDR3 is CASSNPPAWGGKATNEKLFF. DNA of the CDR3: TGTGCCAGCAGCAACCCCCCGGCATGGGGGGGAAAAGCAACTAATGAAAAACTGTTTTTT.

The rearrangement uses TRBV5-1 and TRBJ2-5, with 8 positions matching TRBD2. Germline V gene lookup returns CDR1 SGHRS and CDR2 YFSETQ. The CDR3 spans 16 residues. V was pared by 1 base and J by 3 bases, with 8 bases of the junction left unmatched. The CDR3 DNA sequence: TGCGCCAGCAGCTTGTCGGGGGGGACCGGAAAAGAGACCCAGTACTTC. Encoded protein: CASSLSGGTGKETQYF.

The rearrangement links TRBV28 to TRBJ1-2, with 8 positions matching TRBD1. The J segment lost 3 bases and the V segment lost 6 bases, leaving 12 bases of the junction unmatched. The germline V gene encodes CDR1 MDHEN and CDR2 SYDVKM. This CDR3 is built from 16 residues. CDR3 DNA sequence: TGTGCCAGCAGGAGATCCGGGACAGGATCCGACTATGGCTACACCTTC. Protein: CASRRSGTGSDYGYTF.

The CDR3 region is CASSITGAGNTIYF. The DNA for the CDR3 is TGTGCCAGCAGCATAACAGGGGCTGGAAACACCATATATTTT. The chain has TRBV5-4 and TRBJ1-3; TRBD1 agrees at 7 bases. CDR1 SGHNT and CDR2 YYREEE come from the germline V gene (reference sequence). The CDR3 runs 14 residues. V lost 4 bases and J lost 2; bases outside the gene matches: 3.